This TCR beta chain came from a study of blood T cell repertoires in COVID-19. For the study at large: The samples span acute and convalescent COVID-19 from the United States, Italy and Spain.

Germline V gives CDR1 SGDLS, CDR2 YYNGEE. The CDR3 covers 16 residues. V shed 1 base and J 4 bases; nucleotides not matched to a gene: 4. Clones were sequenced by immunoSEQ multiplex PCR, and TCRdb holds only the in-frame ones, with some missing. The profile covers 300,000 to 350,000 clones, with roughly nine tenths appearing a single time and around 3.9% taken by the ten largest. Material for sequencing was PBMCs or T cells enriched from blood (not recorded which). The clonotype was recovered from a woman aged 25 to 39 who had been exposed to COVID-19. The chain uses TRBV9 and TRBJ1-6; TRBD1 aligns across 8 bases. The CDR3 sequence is CASSVSGGSYNSPLHF. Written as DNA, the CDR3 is TGTGCCAGCAGCGTATCAGGGGGCAGTTATAATTCACCCCTCCACTTT.